The 30 T cell receptor beta chains presented below share a single source sample, sequenced in a study of blood T cell repertoires in COVID-19. Clones were read by immunoSEQ multiplex PCR, and TCRdb kept only the in-frame ones, dropping some. The table includes some 140,000 clones, around 83% detected once. The sequencing input was peripheral blood. The source is a woman aged 60-70 years with COVID-19, enrolled during active disease.

The chain couples TRBV15 to TRBJ1-6; no clear D. The CDR3 consists of 13 residues. Trimming took off 0 bases at V and 10 bases at J, with 7 bases between the two ends. CDR1 and CDR2 from the germline V gene are LNHNV and YYDKDF (reference sequence). The CDR3 spells CATSRDEVSPLHF. In nucleotides, the CDR3 is TGTGCCACCAGCAGAGATGAGGTCTCACCCCTCCACTTT. The variable domain in full, completed from reference TRBV15 and TRBJ1-6, reads DAMVIQNPRYQVTQFGKPVTLSCSQTLNHNVMYWYQQKSSQAPKLLFHYYDKDFNNEADTPDNFQSRRPNTSFCFLDIRSPGLGDTAMYLCATSRDEVSPLHFGNGTRLTVT.

The V gene is TRBV4-2, the J gene TRBJ1-6; the D is unclear. V gave up 0 bases and J gave up 10 bases, with 13 bases separating them. The CDR3 covers 15 residues. Germline V CDR1 and CDR2: LGHNA, YNFKEQ. CDR3 DNA: TGTGCCAGCAGCCAAGATTTGCGGGAGGGCTCACCCCTCCACTTT. This sequence encodes CASSQDLREGSPLHF.

This rearrangement joins TRBV29-1 to TRBJ1-5, with a weak D call TRBD1 (6 bases). The CDR3 has 13 residues. V was pared by 6 bases and J by 4 bases, with 13 bases between. Germline values: CDR1 SQVTM, CDR2 ANQGSEA. CDR3 residues: CSVAGTLNQPQHF. The CDR3 nucleotides are TGCAGCGTGGCCGGGACACTTAATCAGCCCCAGCATTTT.

The chain couples TRBV9 to TRBJ1-2; 9 bases are a match to TRBD1. CDR1 and CDR2 (germline): SGDLS, YYNGEE. Losses at the gene ends were 0 bases for V and 4 bases for J; bases not matched to a gene: 4. CDR3 size: 15 residues. CDR3 bases: TGTGCCAGCAGCGTAGCCGGGACAGGGTCCTATGGCTACACCTTC. It is translated as CASSVAGTGSYGYTF.

CDR3 coding DNA: TGTGCCAGCAGCCACAGGGACAAGAACACTGAAGCTTTCTTT. Its protein is CASSHRDKNTEAFF. The chain is built from TRBV6-2 or TRBV6-3 and TRBJ1-1, with TRBD1 as a possible D gene (6 bases). Trimming took off 6 bases at V and 1 base at J, with 12 bases between the two ends. The germline CDR1 and CDR2 sequences are MNHEY and SVGEGT. The CDR3 contains 14 residues.

This sequence joins TRBV5-1 and TRBJ2-1; 7 nucleotides match TRBD2. V lost 1 base to trimming and J lost 8 bases; unmatched junction nucleotides: 12. There are 16 residues in the CDR3. Germline V gene lookup returns CDR1 SGHRS and CDR2 YFSETQ. The CDR3 DNA reads as TGCGCCAGCAGCTTGATGGCCTCCTTTGCGGGGGATGAGCAGTTCTTC. This sequence encodes CASSLMASFAGDEQFF.

The V call is TRBV9, the J call TRBJ1-1; 8 bases align to TRBD1. The CDR3 has 14 amino acids. Germline CDR1 is SGDLS and CDR2 is YYNGEE. With 3 bases clipped from V and 7 bases from J, the junction kept 8 bases outside the gene matches. The CDR3 nucleotides are TGTGCCAGCAGCGCCACAGGGGGGAATGATGAAGCTTTCTTT. This translates into CASSATGGNDEAFF.

The chain recombines TRBV19 with TRBJ1-2, with a possible D match to TRBD1 (6 bases). There are 13 residues in the CDR3. Trimming took 8 bases from V and 7 from J, leaving 17 bases between them. Germline V gene data show CDR1 as LNHDA and CDR2 as SQIVND (reference sequence). In nucleotides, the CDR3 is TGTGCCAGTCAACCCCAGGGGTACGCTGGCTACACCTTC. As protein: CASQPQGYAGYTF.

The V gene is TRBV19, the J gene TRBJ2-2; 12 nucleotides match TRBD2. The V and J ends lost 5 bases and 7 bases, in that order; junction bases with no gene match: 5. CDR1 and CDR2 from the germline V gene are LNHDA and SQIVND (reference sequence). CDR3 length equals 15 residues. For the CDR3, the DNA is TGTGCCAGTAGTCCTAGCGGGGGGGCAGGCGGGGAGCTGTTTTTT. It yields the protein CASSPSGGAGGELFF. Complete variable domain (other parts from reference TRBV19 and TRBJ2-2): DGGITQSPKYLFRKEGQNVTLSCEQNLNHDAMYWYRQDPGQGLRLIYYSQIVNDFQKGDIAEGYSVSREKKESFPLTVTSAQKNPTAFYLCASSPSGGAGGELFFGEGSRLTVL.

This chain uses TRBV29-1 with TRBJ2-2, with 14 bases that match TRBD2. Germline CDR1 is SQVTM and CDR2 is ANQGSEA. Trimming removed 4 bases from V and 6 bases from J; junction bases left unmatched: 7. The CDR3 runs 16 residues. The CDR3 sequence is CSVVRGTSGSPGELFF. The CDR3 DNA reads as TGCAGCGTTGTTAGAGGGACTAGCGGGAGCCCCGGGGAGCTGTTTTTT.

This chain joins TRBV6-1 and TRBJ1-5; TRBD1 agrees at 7 bases. This CDR3 is built from 14 residues. Germline V CDR1 and CDR2: MNHNS, SASEGT. V lost 3 bases, J lost 5 bases, and 4 bases stayed unmatched. The DNA of the CDR3 is TGTGCCAGCAGTGATTACAGGGGCGATCAGCCCCAGCATTTT. It specifies CASSDYRGDQPQHF.

The V gene is TRBV3-1 (or the pseudogene TRBV3-2), the J gene TRBJ2-1; 11 nucleotides agree with TRBD2. CDR1 is LGHDT, CDR2 YNNKEL, per germline (reference sequence). J gave up 6 bases and V 2 bases, and 3 bases lay outside the gene matches. This CDR3 contains 15 residues. The CDR3 spells CASSQQLAGANEQFF. In DNA, the CDR3 is TGTGCCAGCAGCCAACAACTAGCGGGAGCCAATGAGCAGTTCTTC.

This rearrangement joins TRBV7-9 to TRBJ1-1; the D gene is possibly TRBD1 (6 bases). This CDR3 comprises 13 residues. Germline V gives CDR1 SEHNR, CDR2 FQNEAQ (reference sequence). Trimming left V 2 bases short and J 4 bases short, with 8 bases between. The CDR3 bases are TGTGCCAGCAGCTTACTACAGGGCACTGAAGCTTTCTTT. Translation: CASSLLQGTEAFF.

V usage is TRBV28 and J usage is TRBJ1-2; the D gene is possibly TRBD1 (5 bases). The germline gives CDR1 MDHEN, CDR2 SYDVKM. CDR3 length: 17 residues. Trimming took off 6 bases at V and 7 bases at J, with 27 bases between the two ends. The DNA for the CDR3 is TGTGCCAGCAGGGTTTGGGGCCTTAATCCCAGAAGGACTGGCTACACCTTC. Residues: CASRVWGLNPRRTGYTF.

This chain links TRBV7-9 with TRBJ2-7; 11 bases line up with TRBD2. The length of the CDR3 is 14 residues. V was pared by 5 bases and J by 3 bases, with 3 bases of the junction left unmatched. CDR1 and CDR2 (germline): SEHNR, FQNEAQ (reference sequence). CDR3 sequence reads: CASSQGLAGYEQYF. The CDR3 region has the DNA TGTGCCAGCAGCCAAGGACTAGCGGGCTACGAGCAGTACTTC.

The chain has TRBV10-2 and TRBJ2-3; 9 bases map to TRBD1. The CDR3 length is 16 residues. V dropped 4 bases and J dropped 3; count of bases not matched to a gene: 8. Germline V gene lookup returns CDR1 WSHSY and CDR2 SAAADI. The CDR3 here is CASSARTGEMTDTQYF. DNA for the CDR3: TGCGCCAGCAGTGCAAGGACAGGGGAGATGACAGATACGCAGTATTTT.

J is TRBJ2-7 and V is TRBV21-1; TRBD1 is the table's D call, not checked against the DNA. TRBV21-1 is classified as a pseudogene. This CDR3 contains 14 residues. CDR3 sequence reads: CASSKLGRGHEQYF. The CDR3 DNA is TGTGCCAGCAGCAAGCTAGGCAGGGGCCACGAGCAGTACTTC.

This chain links TRBV10-3 with TRBJ2-5; maybe TRBD1 (8 bases). The germline V gene has CDR1 ENHRY and CDR2 SYGVKD. This CDR3 has 13 residues. V was clipped by 10 bases and J by 5 bases, with 17 bases between them. DNA for the CDR3: TGTGCCAGCGGGACAGGACTAGTGGAGACCCAGTACTTC. Protein sequence: CASGTGLVETQYF.

The chain has TRBV18 and TRBJ1-1; D ambiguous. The CDR3 consists of 17 residues. Germline CDR1 and CDR2: KGHSH and LQKENI. The V end lost 0 bases, the J end lost 0 bases, and 14 bases lay between the germline ends. Here the CDR3 DNA reads TGTGCCAGCTCACCACCGATTTTCCGGGATGTGAACACTGAAGCTTTCTTT. Its translation is CASSPPIFRDVNTEAFF.

The chain has TRBV25-1 and TRBJ2-1; 7 bases are a match to TRBD1. The junction had 5 bases not matched to a gene; V was cut back by 4 bases and J by 5 bases. The germline V gene encodes CDR1 MGHDK and CDR2 SYGVNS. This CDR3 region has 14 residues. The CDR3, as DNA: TGTGCCAGCAGTGGACAGGGTATCCACAATGAGCAGTTCTTC. Translation gives CASSGQGIHNEQFF.

CDR3 nucleotides: TGCAGCACGACAGGGGGCGGGAACACTGAAGCTTTCTTT. Protein sequence: CSTTGGGNTEAFF. The chain has TRBV29-1 and TRBJ1-1, with 10 bases identical to TRBD1. The CDR3 covers 13 residues. J gave up 1 base and V 8 bases, and 4 bases lay outside the gene matches. CDR1 is SQVTM and CDR2 is ANQGSEA in the germline V gene.

The CDR3 region has the DNA TGTGCCAGCCTCTCGGACTATGAAGCTTTCTTT. It yields the protein CASLSDYEAFF. The chain couples TRBV11-2 to TRBJ1-1; D is uncertain. Germline CDR1 and CDR2: SGHAT and FQNNGV. Trimming cost V 8 bases and J 7 bases, with 11 bases left between them. The CDR3 loop spans 11 amino acids.

The chain is built from TRBV5-1 and TRBJ1-3; no definite D call. The CDR3 totals 17 residues. Germline V gives CDR1 SGHRS, CDR2 YFSETQ. V lost 0 bases and J 0 bases, leaving 13 bases between the germline ends. This CDR3 is CASSLGGGWSSGNTIYF. The CDR3 region has the DNA TGCGCCAGCAGCTTGGGGGGAGGTTGGAGCTCTGGAAACACCATATATTTT. Combining the CDR3 with reference TRBV5-1 and TRBJ1-3 gives the whole variable domain KAGVTQTPRYLIKTRGQQVTLSCSPISGHRSVSWYQQTPGQGLQFLFEYFSETQRNKGNFPGRFSGRQFSNSRSEMNVSTLELGDSALYLCASSLGGGWSSGNTIYFGEGSWLTVV.

V and J are TRBV5-4 and TRBJ1-3; a weak D match, TRBD1 (6 bases). V gave up 2 bases and J gave up 1 base, with 10 bases separating them. The CDR3 is 15 residues long. Germline lookup yields CDR1 SGHNT and CDR2 YYREEE (reference sequence). CDR3 sequence (DNA): TGTGCCAGCAGCTTCTCAGGACAGTCTGGAAACACCATATATTTT. This encodes CASSFSGQSGNTIYF.

The genes are TRBV11-3 and TRBJ1-3, with 7 bases aligning to TRBD1. Germline V CDR1 and CDR2: SGHNT, YENEEA. With V trimmed by 5 bases and J by 2 bases, 3 bases remained unmatched. The CDR3 runs to 14 residues. Written as DNA, the CDR3 is TGTGCCAGCAGCGTTCAGGGGGCTGGAAACACCATATATTTT. Translating it yields CASSVQGAGNTIYF. Filled out from reference TRBV11-3 and TRBJ1-3, the complete variable domain reads EAGVVQSPRYKIIEKKQPVAFWCNPISGHNTLYWYLQNLGQGPELLIRYENEEAVDDSQLPKDRFSAERLKGVDSTLKIQPAELGDSAVYLCASSVQGAGNTIYFGEGSWLTVV.

This chain links TRBV9 with TRBJ2-7, with D perhaps matching TRBD1 (6 bases). The germline gives CDR1 SGDLS, CDR2 YYNGEE. There are 13 residues in the CDR3. The DNA for the CDR3 is TGTGGAGTAACAAGGGACACCGCGTACGAGCAGTACGTC. Translating gives CGVTRDTAYEQYV.

The chain links TRBV7-6 to TRBJ2-5; 13 positions match TRBD2. V shed 6 bases and J 5 bases; nucleotides not matched to a gene: 6. The CDR3 sequence is 15 residues long. The germline CDR1 and CDR2 sequences are SGHVS and FNYEAQ. CDR3 region: CASSLGLAGSETQYF. The CDR3 DNA sequence: TGTGCCAGCAGTCTGGGACTAGCGGGGTCGGAGACCCAGTACTTC.

The chain links TRBV11-2 to TRBJ1-1; no clear D. This CDR3 spans 13 amino acids. Looked up from germline, CDR1 is SGHAT and CDR2 is FQNNGV. The V end was cut by 2 bases, the J end by 5 bases, with 9 bases between. CDR3 nucleotide sequence: TGTGCCAGCAGCTTAAGAGATCGGACTGAAGCTTTCTTT. It translates to CASSLRDRTEAFF.

V gene TRBV2 combines with J gene TRBJ2-1; maybe TRBD2 (6 bases). Germline V gene lookup returns CDR1 SNHLY and CDR2 FYNNEI. Trimming pared 4 bases from V and 10 bases from J, leaving 20 bases between. The CDR3 totals 15 residues. The CDR3 is CASSVSGLPSGEQFF. The CDR3 DNA follows: TGTGCCAGCAGTGTGTCGGGACTTCCCAGTGGGGAGCAGTTCTTC.

The chain employs TRBV6-1 and TRBJ1-1, with 8 bases that match TRBD1. CDR1 is MNHNS, CDR2 SASEGT, per germline. CDR3 length equals 18 residues. V was clipped by 3 bases and J by 1 base; unmatched bases: 13. CDR3 nucleotides: TGTGCCAGCAGTGACATATCCCCCCTCCAGGGGGCGAACACTGAAGCTTTCTTT. This encodes CASSDISPLQGANTEAFF.